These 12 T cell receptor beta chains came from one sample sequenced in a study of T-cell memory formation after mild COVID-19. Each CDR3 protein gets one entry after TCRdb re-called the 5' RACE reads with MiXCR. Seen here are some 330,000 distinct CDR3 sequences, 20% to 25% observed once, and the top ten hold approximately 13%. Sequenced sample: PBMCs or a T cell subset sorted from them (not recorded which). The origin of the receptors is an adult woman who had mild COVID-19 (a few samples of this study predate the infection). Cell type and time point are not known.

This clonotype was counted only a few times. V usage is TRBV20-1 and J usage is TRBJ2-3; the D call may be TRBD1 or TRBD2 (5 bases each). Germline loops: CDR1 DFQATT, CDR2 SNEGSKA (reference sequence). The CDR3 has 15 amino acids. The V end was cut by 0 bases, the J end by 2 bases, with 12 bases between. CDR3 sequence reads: CSARDEGYSTDTQYF. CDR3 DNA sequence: TGCAGTGCTAGAGATGAGGGGTATTCCACAGATACGCAGTATTTT.

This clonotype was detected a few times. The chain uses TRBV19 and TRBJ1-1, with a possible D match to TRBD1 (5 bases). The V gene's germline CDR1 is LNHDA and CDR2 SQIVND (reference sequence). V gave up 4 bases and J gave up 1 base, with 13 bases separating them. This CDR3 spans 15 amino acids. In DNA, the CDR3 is TGTGCCAGTAGTACCGACAGAGAGGGGAACACTGAAGCTTTCTTT. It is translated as CASSTDREGNTEAFF.

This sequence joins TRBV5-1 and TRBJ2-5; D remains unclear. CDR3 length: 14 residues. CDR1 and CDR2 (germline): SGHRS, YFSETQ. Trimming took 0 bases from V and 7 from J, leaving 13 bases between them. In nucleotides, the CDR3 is TGCGCCAGCAGCTTGGAGGCCGGTTCAGGGACCCAGTACTTC. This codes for CASSLEAGSGTQYF.

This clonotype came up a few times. CDR3 nucleotides: TGTGCCAGCAGCGGTGGGGGGGTAGGAGAGCCCCAGCATTTT. Its protein product is CASSGGGVGEPQHF. The genes are TRBV9 and TRBJ1-5, with a possible D match to TRBD1 (5 bases). Trimming removed 3 bases at V and 8 bases at J, with 15 bases between. Germline lookup yields CDR1 SGDLS and CDR2 YYNGEE. This CDR3 contains 14 residues.

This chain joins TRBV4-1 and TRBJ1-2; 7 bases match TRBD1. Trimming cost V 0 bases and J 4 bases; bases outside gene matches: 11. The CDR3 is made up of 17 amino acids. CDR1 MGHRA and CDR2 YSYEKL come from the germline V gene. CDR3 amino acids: CASSQEGGTERRYGYTF. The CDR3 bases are TGCGCCAGCAGCCAAGAAGGAGGGACAGAACGCCGCTATGGCTACACCTTC.

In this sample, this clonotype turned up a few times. CDR3 in amino acids: CASSLAGGPSYNEQFF. CDR3 nucleotides: TGTGCCAGCAGTTTGGCGGGAGGGCCCTCCTACAATGAGCAGTTCTTC. The chain links TRBV27 to TRBJ2-1; TRBD2 aligns across 9 bases. With 3 bases clipped from V and 0 bases from J, the junction kept 3 bases outside the gene matches. Germline CDR1 reads MNHEY; CDR2 reads SMNVEV (reference sequence). This CDR3 has 16 residues.

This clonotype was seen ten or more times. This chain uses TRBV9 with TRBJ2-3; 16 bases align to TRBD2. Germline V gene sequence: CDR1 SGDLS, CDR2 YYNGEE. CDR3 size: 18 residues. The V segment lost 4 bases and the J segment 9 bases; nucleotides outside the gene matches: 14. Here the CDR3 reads CASSPQRGLAGGPTTQYF. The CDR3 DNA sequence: TGTGCCAGCAGCCCCCAGCGGGGACTAGCGGGAGGGCCTACCACGCAGTATTTT. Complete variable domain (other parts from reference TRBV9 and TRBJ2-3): DSGVTQTPKHLITATGQRVTLRCSPRSGDLSVYWYQQSLDQGLQFLIQYYNGEERAKGNILERFSAQQFPDLHSELNLSSLELGDSALYFCASSPQRGLAGGPTTQYFGPGTRLTVL.

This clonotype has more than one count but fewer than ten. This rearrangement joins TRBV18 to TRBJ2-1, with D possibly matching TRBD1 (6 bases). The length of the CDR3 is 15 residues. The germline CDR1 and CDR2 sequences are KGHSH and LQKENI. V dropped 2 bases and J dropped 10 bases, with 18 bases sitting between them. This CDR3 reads CASSPRDTIRREQFF. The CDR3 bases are TGTGCCAGCTCACCAAGGGACACTATACGTAGGGAGCAGTTCTTC.

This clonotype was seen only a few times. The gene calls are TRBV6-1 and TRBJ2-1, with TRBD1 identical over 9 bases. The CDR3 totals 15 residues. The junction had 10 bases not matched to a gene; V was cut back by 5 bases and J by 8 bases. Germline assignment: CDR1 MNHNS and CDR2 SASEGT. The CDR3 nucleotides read TGTGCCAGCAGTTACTCCGGGACAGGGTTGGATGAGCAGTTCTTC. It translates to CASSYSGTGLDEQFF.

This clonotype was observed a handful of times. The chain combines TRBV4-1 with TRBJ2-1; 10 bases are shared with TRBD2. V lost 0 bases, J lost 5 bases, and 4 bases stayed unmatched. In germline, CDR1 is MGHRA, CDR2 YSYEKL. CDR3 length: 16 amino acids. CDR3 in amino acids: CASSQDGSGGHNEQFF. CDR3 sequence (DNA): TGCGCCAGCAGCCAAGATGGTAGCGGGGGGCACAATGAGCAGTTCTTC.

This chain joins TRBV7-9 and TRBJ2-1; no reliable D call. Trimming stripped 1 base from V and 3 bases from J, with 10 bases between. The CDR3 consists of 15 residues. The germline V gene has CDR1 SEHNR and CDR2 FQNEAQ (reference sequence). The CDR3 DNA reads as TGTGCCAGCAGCTTAGAAGCACAATTCTACAATGAGCAGTTCTTC. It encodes CASSLEAQFYNEQFF.

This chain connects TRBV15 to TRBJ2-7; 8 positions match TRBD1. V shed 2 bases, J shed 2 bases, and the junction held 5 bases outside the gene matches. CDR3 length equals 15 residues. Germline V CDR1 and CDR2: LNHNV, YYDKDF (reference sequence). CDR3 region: CATSRQDRDAYEQYF. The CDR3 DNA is TGTGCCACCAGCAGACAGGACAGGGACGCCTACGAGCAGTACTTC.